A single sample is the source of the 29 T cell receptor beta chains below, sequenced in a study of blood T cell repertoires in COVID-19. Sequenced by immunoSEQ multiplex PCR; TCRdb stores in-frame clones only, minus some. The repertoire has just under 75,000 clones, over 80% of them found once; the top ten carry 2.5%. Material for sequencing was peripheral blood. These receptors were collected from an elderly man with active or convalescent COVID-19.

The rearrangement uses TRBV5-1 and TRBJ1-1; TRBD1 is a possible D gene (6 bases). Germline CDR1 and CDR2: SGHRS and YFSETQ. Between the trimmed V and J ends, which lost 5 bases and 6 bases, there was a span of 14 bases. The CDR3 is 13 amino acids. The CDR3 DNA reads as TGCGCCAGCAGAGGGGGGGTGCTCTCTGAAGCTTTCTTT. Translating gives CASRGGVLSEAFF.

The rearrangement joins TRBV7-8 to TRBJ2-2; 10 bases are a match to TRBD1. Germline V lookup: CDR1 SGHVS, CDR2 FQNEAQ. V shed 5 bases, J shed 7 bases, and the junction held 16 bases outside the gene matches. The CDR3 loop spans 18 amino acids. The CDR3 region is CASSPSVSGTGVLGELFF. The CDR3 DNA is TGTGCCAGCAGCCCCTCGGTGTCAGGGACAGGGGTGCTCGGGGAGCTGTTTTTT.

This clone has only one observation. V and J are TRBV18 and TRBJ1-2; the match to TRBD1 covers 10 bases. Germline values: CDR1 KGHSH, CDR2 LQKENI. The length of the CDR3 is 14 residues. V lost 1 base, J lost 9 bases, and 5 bases stayed unmatched. This chain's CDR3 is CASSPLGQGDRYTF. CDR3 DNA: TGTGCCAGCTCACCACTTGGACAGGGGGATCGCTACACCTTC.

The chain is built from TRBV5-6 and TRBJ1-1; the D gene is possibly TRBD1 (6 bases). This CDR3 spans 11 amino acids. CDR1 is SGHDT and CDR2 is YYEEEE in the germline V gene. V was pared by 4 bases and J by 10 bases, with 11 bases between. Written as DNA, the CDR3 is TGTGCCAGCAGCGTCGGACAGCGAGCTTTCTTT. It translates to CASSVGQRAFF.

The chain links TRBV27 to TRBJ1-5; D gene uncertain. CDR3 size: 15 residues. Trimming pared 5 bases from V and 3 bases from J, leaving 14 bases between. Germline CDR1 is MNHEY and CDR2 is SMNVEV (reference sequence). The CDR3, as DNA: TGTGCCAGCAGTGGCGGCGGTCGGGTCAATCAGCCCCAGCATTTT. Translating it yields CASSGGGRVNQPQHF.

V gene TRBV19 combines with J gene TRBJ2-2, with D tentatively TRBD2 (6 bases). The germline gives CDR1 LNHDA, CDR2 SQIVND (reference sequence). V dropped 9 bases and J dropped 3 bases, with 17 bases sitting between them. CDR3 length: 15 residues. CDR3 protein: CASHSSVSDTGELFF. The CDR3 bases are TGTGCCAGCCACTCTAGCGTCTCGGACACCGGGGAGCTGTTTTTT.

The chain joins TRBV6-6 to TRBJ1-2; TRBD1 matches at 7 bases. Losses at the gene ends were 0 bases for V and 4 bases for J; bases not matched to a gene: 5. The CDR3 sequence is 15 residues long. Per germline, CDR1 MNHNY and CDR2 SVGAGI (reference sequence). CDR3 nucleotides: TGTGCCAGCAGTTACTCGAGGGACAGCTTCTATGGCTACACCTTC. Encoded protein: CASSYSRDSFYGYTF.

The chain has TRBV3-1 (or the pseudogene TRBV3-2) and TRBJ2-5; the match to TRBD2 covers 12 bases. The CDR3 loop spans 17 amino acids. The V gene end was trimmed by 2 bases and the J gene end by 5 bases; junction bases not matched to a gene: 9. In germline, CDR1 is LGHDT, CDR2 YNNKEL (reference sequence). For the CDR3, the DNA is TGTGCCAGCAGCCAATCCCTAGCGGGAGGGCTGTGGGAGACCCAGTACTTC. It yields the protein CASSQSLAGGLWETQYF.

The gene calls are TRBV6-1 and TRBJ1-5; TRBD1 might be the D (5 bases). Trimming took 4 bases from V and 5 from J, leaving 18 bases between them. The CDR3 has 16 amino acids. Germline lookup yields CDR1 MNHNS and CDR2 SASEGT. The CDR3 bases are TGTGCCAGCAGTGTCGGGATTCGGGGGTTTCATCAGCCCCAGCATTTT. The encoded protein is CASSVGIRGFHQPQHF.

This chain joins TRBV11-3 and TRBJ2-7; D gene uncertain. Germline V CDR1 and CDR2: SGHNT, YENEEA. Trimming cost V 8 bases and J 1 base, with 12 bases left between them. This CDR3 is built from 13 residues. The CDR3 reads CASPPRRSYEQYF. The CDR3 DNA sequence: TGTGCCAGCCCCCCACGGCGGTCCTACGAGCAGTACTTC.

This clone has just a few counts. CDR3 amino acids: CASRRHRGRDYEQYF. DNA of the CDR3: TGTGCCAGCAGGAGACACAGGGGAAGAGACTACGAGCAGTACTTC. V is TRBV6-5 and J is TRBJ2-7, with 7 bases matching TRBD1. V lost 6 bases to trimming and J lost 3 bases; unmatched junction nucleotides: 11. Germline V lookup: CDR1 MNHEY, CDR2 SVGAGI. The CDR3 sequence is 15 residues long.

V is TRBV10-3 and J is TRBJ2-3; 8 nucleotides match TRBD2. After removal of 5 bases from V and 3 bases from J, the junction contained 4 bases not matched to a gene. Germline loops: CDR1 ENHRY, CDR2 SYGVKD. CDR3 length: 14 residues. CDR3 amino acids: CAISRAGETDTQYF. In DNA, the CDR3 is TGTGCCATCAGTAGAGCGGGAGAGACAGATACGCAGTATTTT.

The gene calls are TRBV5-6 and TRBJ2-3, with 13 bases fitting TRBD2. This CDR3 contains 19 residues. J was trimmed by 0 bases and V by 0 bases; bases with no gene match: 7. The germline CDR1 and CDR2 sequences are SGHDT and YYEEEE. The CDR3 coding sequence is TGTGCCAGCAGCTTGGTCGGGACTAGCGGGACACCTAGCACAGATACGCAGTATTTT. This encodes CASSLVGTSGTPSTDTQYF.

The chain combines TRBV7-9 with TRBJ1-5, with TRBD1 matching over 7 bases. Unmatched junction bases numbered 4, after V lost 2 bases and J lost 9 bases. The length of the CDR3 is 13 residues. Germline V gene lookup returns CDR1 SEHNR and CDR2 FQNEAQ (reference sequence). In DNA, the CDR3 is TGTGCCAGCAGCTTATTATCAGGGGGGCCCCAGCATTTT. Protein product: CASSLLSGGPQHF.

This chain uses TRBV10-3 with TRBJ1-6; unclear D gene. The CDR3 length is 12 residues. V lost 3 bases to trimming and J lost 7 bases, with 4 bases between them. Germline CDR1 is ENHRY and CDR2 is SYGVKD. The CDR3 DNA follows: TGTGCCATCAGTGATGCGAATTCACCCCTCCACTTT. The encoded protein is CAISDANSPLHF.

This chain links TRBV19 with TRBJ1-1; 10 bases match TRBD1. CDR3 length equals 14 residues. Germline CDR1 and CDR2: LNHDA and SQIVND (reference sequence). The ends lost 6 bases at V and 11 bases at J; junction bases unmatched: 12. The CDR3 sequence: CASRLGGQGDFAFF. The CDR3 region has the DNA TGTGCCAGTAGACTTGGAGGACAGGGGGATTTTGCTTTCTTT.

Here the CDR3 reads CASSQDLLAAKKYF. CDR3 nucleotide sequence: TGTGCCAGCAGCCAAGATCTGCTCGCGGCGAAAAAGTACTTC. The genes are TRBV3-1 (or the pseudogene TRBV3-2) and TRBJ2-5; D unresolved. The CDR3 runs 14 residues. V was cut by 0 bases and J by 12 bases, with 17 bases left in between. Germline V gives CDR1 LGHDT, CDR2 YNNKEL (reference sequence).

This clone appeared once. The V gene is TRBV5-1, the J gene TRBJ1-4; 9 positions agree with TRBD1. Germline loops: CDR1 SGHRS, CDR2 YFSETQ. This CDR3 region has 15 residues. V shed 4 bases, J shed 4 bases, and the junction held 5 bases outside the gene matches. The CDR3 bases are TGCGCCAGCAGCGTCTACAGGGGGCTTAATGAAAAACTGTTTTTT. Protein: CASSVYRGLNEKLFF.

This clone was counted once. V is TRBV5-1 and J is TRBJ1-3; the D gene is possibly TRBD1 (6 bases). Germline assignment: CDR1 SGHRS and CDR2 YFSETQ. Between the trimmed V and J ends, which lost 4 bases and 0 bases, there was a span of 14 bases. This CDR3 is 16 amino acids long. The CDR3 protein is CASSISLQGSGNTIYF. DNA for the CDR3: TGCGCCAGCAGCATCAGCCTACAGGGCTCTGGAAACACCATATATTTT.

The sample holds one count of this clone. V and J are TRBV14 and TRBJ2-7, with D hard to call. The V end lost 0 bases, the J end lost 5 bases, and 14 bases lay between the germline ends. The CDR3 has 15 amino acids. Germline V CDR1 and CDR2: SGHDN, FVKESK. The CDR3, as DNA: TGTGCCAGCAGCCAAGATTTGGAGACCGACCACGAGCAGTACTTC. As protein: CASSQDLETDHEQYF.

The chain couples TRBV5-1 to TRBJ1-5; 10 bases match TRBD1. Per the germline V gene, CDR1 is SGHRS and CDR2 is YFSETQ. V gave up 4 bases and J gave up 7 bases; unmatched junction bases: 5. CDR3 length: 14 residues. The CDR3 DNA sequence: TGCGCCAGCAGCCCCGGGACAGGGGAACAGCCCCAGCATTTT. It yields the protein CASSPGTGEQPQHF. The full variable domain, completed using reference TRBV5-1 and TRBJ1-5, is KAGVTQTPRYLIKTRGQQVTLSCSPISGHRSVSWYQQTPGQGLQFLFEYFSETQRNKGNFPGRFSGRQFSNSRSEMNVSTLELGDSALYLCASSPGTGEQPQHFGDGTRLSIL.

The chain combines TRBV6-2 or TRBV6-3 with TRBJ1-4, with 7 bases lining up with TRBD1. The germline V gene encodes CDR1 MNHEY and CDR2 SVGEGT. This CDR3 is 13 amino acids long. V was pared by 2 bases and J by 8 bases, with 2 bases of the junction left unmatched. The CDR3 DNA reads TGTGCCAGCAGTTACGGACAGGACGAAAAACTGTTTTTT. Encoded protein: CASSYGQDEKLFF.

CDR3 region: CASSQAQYNSPLHF. For the CDR3, the DNA is TGTGCCAGCAGCCAAGCACAGTATAATTCACCCCTCCACTTT. The chain combines TRBV3-1 (or the pseudogene TRBV3-2) with TRBJ1-6; D uncertain. Germline CDR1 is LGHDT and CDR2 is YNNKEL (reference sequence). Trimming took off 1 base at V and 4 bases at J, with 5 bases between the two ends. The CDR3 is made up of 14 amino acids.

The rearrangement uses TRBV5-1 and TRBJ1-2; no clear D gene. Trimming shortened V by 1 base and J by 7 bases, and 8 bases separated the two germline ends. Germline CDR1 and CDR2: SGHRS and YFSETQ. The CDR3 is 12 amino acids. In DNA, the CDR3 is TGCGCCAGCAGCTTGTCCCGGGGTGGCTACACCTTC. Protein product: CASSLSRGGYTF.

The chain uses TRBV30 and TRBJ1-2; D remains unclear. Germline V gives CDR1 GTSNPN, CDR2 SVGIG (reference sequence). The CDR3 loop spans 13 amino acids. Trimming shortened V by 4 bases and J by 2 bases, and 11 bases separated the two germline ends. The chain's CDR3 is CAWTAGKNYGYTF. The DNA for the CDR3 is TGTGCCTGGACGGCCGGGAAGAACTATGGCTACACCTTC.

The rearrangement uses TRBV11-2 and TRBJ2-7; D possibly corresponds to TRBD2 (6 bases). Germline V gene sequence: CDR1 SGHAT, CDR2 FQNNGV. V gave up 4 bases and J gave up 7 bases, with 11 bases separating them. This CDR3 is 12 amino acids long. CDR3 loop: CASSWTAGEQYF. The CDR3 nucleotides are TGTGCCAGCAGCTGGACGGCGGGAGAGCAGTACTTC.

This chain joins TRBV7-9 and TRBJ2-1; D is unresolved. The CDR3 contains 13 residues. CDR1 SEHNR and CDR2 FQNEAQ come from the germline V gene (reference sequence). V was clipped by 5 bases and J by 7 bases, with 12 bases between them. CDR3 protein: CASSLGAKNEQFF. In DNA, the CDR3 is TGTGCCAGCAGCCTCGGTGCCAAAAATGAGCAGTTCTTC.

The V call is TRBV5-1, the J call TRBJ2-7; 9 bases match TRBD1. Losses at the gene ends were 7 bases for V and 5 bases for J; bases not matched to a gene: 13. The CDR3 is 15 residues long. Per germline, CDR1 SGHRS and CDR2 YFSETQ. The CDR3 DNA reads TGCGCCAGCGCCCCCCCGGGACAGGGTTTCCACGAGCAGTACTTC. Its protein product is CASAPPGQGFHEQYF. Variable domain in full (rest from reference TRBV5-1 and TRBJ2-7): KAGVTQTPRYLIKTRGQQVTLSCSPISGHRSVSWYQQTPGQGLQFLFEYFSETQRNKGNFPGRFSGRQFSNSRSEMNVSTLELGDSALYLCASAPPGQGFHEQYFGPGTRLTVT.

This chain uses TRBV5-4 with TRBJ1-6, with D unresolved. The ends were cut back, 0 bases at V and 6 bases at J, with 7 bases in the middle. The CDR3 has 14 amino acids. Per germline, CDR1 SGHNT and CDR2 YYREEE (reference sequence). CDR3 amino acids: CASSLESVNSPLHF. The CDR3 bases are TGTGCCAGCAGCTTGGAATCAGTTAATTCACCCCTCCACTTT.